The source of this T cell receptor beta chain is a study of T cell clones after liver transplantation. The table came from immunoSEQ multiplex PCR; TCRdb's copy has only in-frame clones and leaves some out. The data contain around 100,000 clones, 80% to 85% of them singletons. Between the trimmed V and J ends, which lost 2 bases and 0 bases, there was a span of 7 bases. Germline loops: CDR1 KGHSH, CDR2 LQKENI. This CDR3 spans 14 amino acids. This chain connects TRBV18 to TRBJ2-5; D gene ambiguous. The origin of this receptor is a human donor who received a liver transplant. The specimen was CD4+ T cells from blood, collected before liver transplant. For the CDR3, the DNA is TGTGCCAGCTCACCAGGGCAGTACCAAGAGACCCAGTACTTC. Encoded protein: CASSPGQYQETQYF. Full variable domain (outside the CDR3, taken from reference TRBV18 and TRBJ2-5): NAGVMQNPRHLVRRRGQEARLRCSPMKGHSHVYWYRQLPEEGLKFMVYLQKENIIDESGMPKERFSAEFPKEGPSILRIQQVVRGDSAAYFCASSPGQYQETQYFGPGTRLLVL.